Listed below are T cell receptor beta chains from one sample, sequenced in a study of T cell responses to AZD1222 COVID-19 vaccine. Repertoires were generated with immunoSEQ multiplex PCR, while TCRdb's copy carries only in-frame clones and drops some. The sample consists of 84,000 or so clones, roughly 89% of them appearing once. This material consisted of peripheral blood, taken on day 0 of MenACWY control vaccination. These receptors were taken from an adult in good health. The CDR3 runs from the conserved cysteine through the conserved F or W. The D gene is left open where the match is weak. Clone sizes are given selectively: once, few, many, or a class where the clone is expanded.

clone size	D gene	V gene	J gene	CDR3 protein
NA	NA	TRBV6-5	TRBJ1-1	CASSPEGRWTEAFF
NA	TRBD2	TRBV27	TRBJ2-3	CASSLETSGTDTQYF
NA	NA	TRBV28	TRBJ2-6	CASSLGVVGANVLTF
NA	NA	TRBV25-1	TRBJ1-1	CASSPDRATEAFF
NA	NA	TRBV5-5	TRBJ2-7	CASRRDPSEQYF
few	TRBD1	TRBV11-2	TRBJ1-1	CASSSQGGTEAFF
NA	TRBD1	TRBV6-5	TRBJ2-2	CASRSGTGPGELFF
NA	NA	TRBV3-1/TRBV3-2	TRBJ1-5	CASSQDIGQPQHF
NA	NA	TRBV29-1	TRBJ2-7	CSVSAQGYEQYF
NA	TRBD1	TRBV7-2	TRBJ1-3	CASSPRDRRGGNTIYF
NA	NA	TRBV7-8	TRBJ1-1	CASSQPLAREAFF
NA	NA	TRBV7-9	TRBJ2-7	CASSLGPILPTYEQYF
NA	NA	TRBV7-9	TRBJ1-3	CASSDPRPSGNTIYF
few	NA	TRBV19	TRBJ1-6	CASSIFFAWNNSPLHF
NA	TRBD1	TRBV5-6	TRBJ1-4	CASSPTGWVEKLFF
NA	NA	TRBV9	TRBJ2-1	CASSVALKNNEQFF
NA	NA	TRBV5-1	TRBJ2-7	CASSLDIQGPYEQYF
NA	NA	TRBV19	TRBJ2-7	CASSMRVSTYEQYF
NA	NA	TRBV18	TRBJ1-6	CASSPDRRTPLHF
once	TRBD1	TRBV19	TRBJ1-1	CASSIGGGNLMNTEAFF
once	NA	TRBV28	TRBJ1-2	CATTGGGGGGYTF
NA	NA	TRBV2	TRBJ1-6	CASRTDGTNSPLHF
NA	NA	TRBV5-1	TRBJ2-5	CASSYGSFTSETQYF
NA	TRBD1	TRBV11-3	TRBJ1-1	CASSPGTGTGRTEAFF
NA	NA	TRBV15	TRBJ2-5	CATSRLRETQYF
NA	NA	TRBV6-1	TRBJ2-3	CASSETWDSTDTQYF